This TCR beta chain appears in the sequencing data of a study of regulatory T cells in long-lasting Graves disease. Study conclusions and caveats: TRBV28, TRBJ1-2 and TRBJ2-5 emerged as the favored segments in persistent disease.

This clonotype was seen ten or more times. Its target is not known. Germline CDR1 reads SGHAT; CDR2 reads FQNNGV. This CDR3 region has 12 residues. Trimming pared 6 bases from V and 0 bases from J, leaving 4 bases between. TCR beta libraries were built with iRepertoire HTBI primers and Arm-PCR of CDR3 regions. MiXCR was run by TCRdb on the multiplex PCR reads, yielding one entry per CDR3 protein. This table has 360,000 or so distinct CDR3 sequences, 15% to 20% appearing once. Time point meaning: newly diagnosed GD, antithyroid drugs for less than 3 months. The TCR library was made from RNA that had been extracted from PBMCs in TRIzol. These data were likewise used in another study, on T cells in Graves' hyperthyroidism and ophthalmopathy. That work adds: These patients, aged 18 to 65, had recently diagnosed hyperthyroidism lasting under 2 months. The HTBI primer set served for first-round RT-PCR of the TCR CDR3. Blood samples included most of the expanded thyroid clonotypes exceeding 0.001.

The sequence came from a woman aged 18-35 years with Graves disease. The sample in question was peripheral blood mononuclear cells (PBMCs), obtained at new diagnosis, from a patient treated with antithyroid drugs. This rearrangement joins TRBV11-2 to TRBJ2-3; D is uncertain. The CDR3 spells CASSDSTDTQYF. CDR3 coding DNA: TGTGCCAGCAGTGACAGCACAGATACGCAGTATTTT.